Below are 25 T cell receptor beta chains sequenced from a single sample in a study of T cells in Graves' hyperthyroidism and ophthalmopathy. RNA transcripts yielded amplified TCR beta CDR3 regions. Researchers ran a first-round RT-PCR on the TCR CDR3 using the HTBI primer set. One entry per CDR3 protein, called by TCRdb with MiXCR from the multiplex PCR reads. Of roughly 740,000 distinct CDR3 sequences listed, roughly 15% are singletons. Input material: blood. These receptors originate from a young man with Graves' hyperthyroidism.

The V gene is TRBV12-3 or TRBV12-4, the J gene TRBJ1-3; 10 positions match TRBD1. After removal of 5 bases from V and 8 bases from J, the junction contained 12 bases not matched to a gene. The CDR3 length is 16 residues. Written as DNA, the CDR3 is TGTGCCAGCAGTCTAACACCCGGGACAGGGGTTGACACCATATATTTT. Amino acid sequence: CASSLTPGTGVDTIYF.

This clonotype was seen a few times. In DNA form, the CDR3 reads TGTGCCTGGAGTTCCGGGACATGGGGGGAAAAACTGTTTTTT. Residues: CAWSSGTWGEKLFF. The V gene is TRBV30, the J gene TRBJ1-4; TRBD1 is a possible D gene (6 bases). The CDR3 runs 14 residues. Germline lookup yields CDR1 GTSNPN and CDR2 SVGIG (reference sequence). The V gene lost 2 bases and the J gene lost 8 bases, with 15 bases spanning the gap.

This clonotype was counted a few times. The chain recombines TRBV9 with TRBJ2-1; 12 bases agree with TRBD2. V shed 3 bases, J shed 0 bases, and the junction held 4 bases outside the gene matches. This CDR3 is built from 17 residues. In germline, CDR1 is SGDLS, CDR2 YYNGEE. The CDR3 nucleotides read TGTGCCAGCAGCGCAGGACTAGCGGGGAGCTCCTACAATGAGCAGTTCTTC. Translating it yields CASSAGLAGSSYNEQFF.

This clonotype was seen a few times. The rearrangement joins TRBV12-3 or TRBV12-4 to TRBJ1-5, with a possible D match to TRBD1 (6 bases). The CDR3 sequence is 16 residues long. Trimming left V 1 base short and J 11 bases short, with 21 bases between. DNA of the CDR3: TGTGCCAGCAGTTTAGTCTCACAGGGCCCTTACGGGGCCCAGCATTTT. Translating gives CASSLVSQGPYGAQHF.

The chain employs TRBV25-1 and TRBJ1-4; tentatively, D is TRBD1 (6 bases). V dropped 1 base and J dropped 4 bases, with 19 bases sitting between them. The CDR3 runs 18 residues. From germline, CDR1 is MGHDK and CDR2 SYGVNS. CDR3 amino acids: CASSESAGVGQSNEKLFF. CDR3 sequence (DNA): TGTGCCAGCAGTGAATCAGCGGGAGTCGGACAGAGTAATGAAAAACTGTTTTTT.

In DNA form, the CDR3 reads TGTGCCAGCAATCCGAGGGGAGGCTCCTACAATGAGCAGTTCTTC. Protein: CASNPRGGSYNEQFF. V usage is TRBV28 and J usage is TRBJ2-1, with a possible D match to TRBD2 (6 bases). CDR3 length equals 15 residues. Germline V gene data show CDR1 as MDHEN and CDR2 as SYDVKM. Trimming removed 7 bases from V and 0 bases from J, with 13 bases in between.

This sequence joins TRBV10-3 and TRBJ2-5; 7 bases are a match to TRBD2. Germline-derived CDR1 and CDR2 are ENHRY and SYGVKD. The CDR3 runs 17 residues. The trim removed 2 bases at V and 2 bases at J, leaving 11 bases unmatched. The CDR3 here is CAISEGVGRSLQETQYF. CDR3 sequence (DNA): TGTGCCATCAGTGAGGGTGTCGGGAGGTCCCTTCAAGAGACCCAGTACTTC.

This clonotype occurred a few times. The rearrangement links TRBV30 to TRBJ2-2; D is unresolved. Germline CDR1 and CDR2: GTSNPN and SVGIG (reference sequence). CDR3 size: 11 residues. V dropped 5 bases and J dropped 7 bases, with 8 bases sitting between them. CDR3 sequence: CAWVRHGELFF. CDR3 in DNA: TGTGCCTGGGTTCGCCACGGGGAGCTGTTTTTT.

This clonotype was recorded many times. V usage is TRBV7-2 and J usage is TRBJ2-7; 8 bases map to TRBD1. The junction had 8 bases not matched to a gene; V was cut back by 5 bases and J by 2 bases. Germline assignment: CDR1 SGHTA and CDR2 FQGNSA. This CDR3 is 15 amino acids long. The CDR3 coding sequence is TGTGCCAGCAGCGCCCGGGACAGGTCGGCCTACGAGCAGTACTTC. Translation: CASSARDRSAYEQYF. The complete variable domain, with remaining parts taken from reference TRBV7-2 and TRBJ2-7, reads GAGVSQSPSNKVTEKGKDVELRCDPISGHTALYWYRQSLGQGLEFLIYFQGNSAPDKSGLPSDRFSAERTGGSVSTLTIQRTQQEDSAVYLCASSARDRSAYEQYFGPGTRLTVT.

In this sample, this clonotype turned up a few times. V is TRBV3-1 and J is TRBJ2-7; D remains unclear. Deletions cut 0 bases from V and 0 bases from J, with 9 bases between. The CDR3 length is 15 residues. Germline V gives CDR1 LGHDT, CDR2 YNNKEL (reference sequence). CDR3 in DNA: TGTGCCAGCAGCCAAGACGTCAGGCCCTCCTACGAGCAGTACTTC. This gives the protein CASSQDVRPSYEQYF.

Ten or more counts support this clonotype. The J gene is TRBJ2-7, the V gene TRBV7-9, with D perhaps being TRBD1 or TRBD2 (6 bases each). CDR3 size: 16 residues. Germline V CDR1 and CDR2: SEHNR, FQNEAQ (reference sequence). V lost 5 bases, J lost 1 base, and 18 bases lay in between. This CDR3 reads CASSPRGGLQSYEQYF. Written as DNA, the CDR3 is TGTGCCAGCAGCCCTCGAGGGGGGCTCCAATCCTACGAGCAGTACTTC.

This clonotype occurred many times. The CDR3 coding sequence is TGTGCCAGCAGCTTAGCGGCATTCACGGATACGCAGTATTTT. Residues: CASSLAAFTDTQYF. The J gene is TRBJ2-3, the V gene TRBV7-2; D not resolved. Germline-derived CDR1 and CDR2 are SGHTA and FQGNSA. The CDR3 consists of 14 residues. Trimming shortened V by 0 bases and J by 6 bases, and 10 bases separated the two germline ends. The whole variable domain, filled in from reference TRBV7-2 and TRBJ2-3, reads GAGVSQSPSNKVTEKGKDVELRCDPISGHTALYWYRQSLGQGLEFLIYFQGNSAPDKSGLPSDRFSAERTGGSVSTLTIQRTQQEDSAVYLCASSLAAFTDTQYFGPGTRLTVL.

The rearrangement links TRBV15 to TRBJ2-7, with D possibly being TRBD1 (6 bases). This CDR3 contains 15 residues. The germline gives CDR1 LNHNV, CDR2 YYDKDF (reference sequence). The V end was cut by 0 bases, the J end by 4 bases, with 13 bases between. The CDR3 sequence is CATSRDSGAVYEQYF. In DNA form, the CDR3 reads TGTGCCACCAGCAGAGATTCAGGGGCGGTTTACGAGCAGTACTTC.

The chain recombines TRBV28 with TRBJ1-1, with D possibly being TRBD1 (5 bases). Germline V lookup: CDR1 MDHEN, CDR2 SYDVKM. The germline V and J ends were trimmed by 5 bases and 1 base, with 14 bases remaining between them. The CDR3 consists of 15 residues. CDR3 sequence (DNA): TGTGCCAGCAGTCCCCCAAACGGGGCGAACACTGAAGCTTTCTTT. Its protein product is CASSPPNGANTEAFF. Supplemented by reference TRBV28 and TRBJ1-1, the full variable domain reads DVKVTQSSRYLVKRTGEKVFLECVQDMDHENMFWYRQDPGLGLRLIYFSYDVKMKEKGDIPEGYSVSREKKERFSLILESASTNQTSMYLCASSPPNGANTEAFFGQGTRLTVV.

This clonotype was observed a few times. CDR3 loop: CATRQVKAGTGEDSPLHF. CDR3 sequence (DNA): TGTGCCACCAGACAAGTCAAAGCCGGGACAGGCGAGGATTCACCCCTCCACTTT. The chain employs TRBV24-1 and TRBJ1-6; 8 nucleotides align to TRBD1. Germline V gene lookup returns CDR1 KGHDR and CDR2 SFDVKD. The CDR3 has 18 amino acids. V lost 7 bases to trimming and J lost 8 bases; unmatched junction nucleotides: 18.

This chain links TRBV12-3 or TRBV12-4 with TRBJ1-2, with no clear D. Between the trimmed V and J ends, which lost 6 bases and 5 bases, there was a span of 10 bases. The CDR3 has 12 amino acids. The CDR3 DNA follows: TGTGCCAGCAGGTCCTTAGTGTATGGCTACACCTTC. Translation gives CASRSLVYGYTF.

A remark on this clonotype: This could be a read error, since a much larger clone is one nucleotide away. Since no conserved phenylalanine or tryptophan closes the CDR3, a read error is the likely cause. The chain is built from TRBV27 and TRBJ2-1, with a weak D call TRBD2 (6 bases). This CDR3 has 13 residues. Germline lookup yields CDR1 MNHEY and CDR2 SMNVEV (reference sequence). Trimming took 0 bases from V and 10 from J, leaving 10 bases between them. The CDR3 DNA is TGTGCCAGCAGTTTATCGCGGAGCGGGGAGCAGTTCTCC. It specifies CASSLSRSGEQFS.

The sample holds a few counts of this clonotype. The rearrangement joins TRBV28 to TRBJ2-5; tentative D call: TRBD2 (5 bases). CDR3 length equals 14 residues. V lost 2 bases to trimming and J lost 7 bases, with 14 bases between them. Germline assignment: CDR1 MDHEN and CDR2 SYDVKM. CDR3 nucleotides: TGTGCCAGCAGTTTAGAACTAGTCGGAGGGACCCAGTACTTC. This encodes CASSLELVGGTQYF.

This clonotype was seen repeatedly, ten times or more. The V and J genes are TRBV28 and TRBJ1-1; D perhaps matches TRBD1 (6 bases). V was pared by 6 bases and J by 5 bases, with 13 bases between. This CDR3 is 13 amino acids long. Looked up from germline, CDR1 is MDHEN and CDR2 is SYDVKM. CDR3: CASRSQGLTEAFF. In nucleotides, the CDR3 is TGTGCCAGCAGGTCTCAGGGGCTGACTGAAGCTTTCTTT.

This clonotype was picked up many times. The V gene is TRBV24-1, the J gene TRBJ2-3, with D uncertain. Germline loops: CDR1 KGHDR, CDR2 SFDVKD. Trimming left V 7 bases short and J 2 bases short, with 12 bases between. The CDR3 runs 14 residues. In nucleotides, the CDR3 is TGTGCCACCAGGGACGTTGGCCCCACAGATACGCAGTATTTT. Its protein is CATRDVGPTDTQYF.

V usage is TRBV3-1 and J usage is TRBJ2-5; D is perhaps TRBD1 or TRBD2 (9 bases each). CDR1 and CDR2 (germline): LGHDT, YNNKEL (reference sequence). The CDR3 runs to 16 residues. V gave up 4 bases and J gave up 4 bases, with 19 bases separating them. This CDR3 reads CASSPSGTGNRETQYF. DNA for the CDR3: TGTGCCAGCAGCCCTAGCGGGACAGGGAACAGAGAGACCCAGTACTTC.

This clonotype was counted many times. V and J are TRBV20-1 and TRBJ2-1; D is unresolved. Germline CDR1 and CDR2: DFQATT and SNEGSKA (reference sequence). The CDR3 runs to 13 residues. Trimming cost V 1 base and J 6 bases, with 10 bases left between them. As DNA, the CDR3 is TGCAGTGCTAGAGGTATCGCTTCCAATGAGCAGTTCTTC. This encodes CSARGIASNEQFF.

The V call is TRBV19, the J call TRBJ2-5; 8 bases map to TRBD2. Germline trimming cut 3 bases from V and 5 bases from J; bases unmatched to any gene: 11. This CDR3 spans 16 amino acids. Germline-derived CDR1 and CDR2 are LNHDA and SQIVND (reference sequence). The CDR3: CASSIAGGSGGETQYF. DNA of the CDR3: TGTGCCAGTAGTATCGCGGGAGGCTCTGGTGGGGAGACCCAGTACTTC. Full variable domain (outside the CDR3, taken from reference TRBV19 and TRBJ2-5): DGGITQSPKYLFRKEGQNVTLSCEQNLNHDAMYWYRQDPGQGLRLIYYSQIVNDFQKGDIAEGYSVSREKKESFPLTVTSAQKNPTAFYLCASSIAGGSGGETQYFGPGTRLLVL.

This clonotype was observed at least ten times. The chain uses TRBV12-3 or TRBV12-4 and TRBJ2-1, with 7 bases matching TRBD2. V was clipped by 6 bases and J by 4 bases; unmatched bases: 12. The CDR3 has 16 residues. The CDR3 reads CASRAFAGASYNEQFF. Written as DNA, the CDR3 is TGTGCCAGCAGGGCTTTTGCGGGAGCCAGTTACAATGAGCAGTTCTTC.

The sample holds a few counts of this clonotype. In nucleotides, the CDR3 is TGTGCCAGCAGTGACCTGCCTCTGGGACTAGCGGGAAGCACAGATACGCAGTATTTT. Translation gives CASSDLPLGLAGSTDTQYF. The J gene is TRBJ2-3, the V gene TRBV2; 13 nucleotides align to TRBD2. Germline V gene sequence: CDR1 SNHLY, CDR2 FYNNEI. CDR3 length: 19 residues. Trimming at V came to 3 bases and at J to 0 bases, leaving 9 bases not matched to a gene.